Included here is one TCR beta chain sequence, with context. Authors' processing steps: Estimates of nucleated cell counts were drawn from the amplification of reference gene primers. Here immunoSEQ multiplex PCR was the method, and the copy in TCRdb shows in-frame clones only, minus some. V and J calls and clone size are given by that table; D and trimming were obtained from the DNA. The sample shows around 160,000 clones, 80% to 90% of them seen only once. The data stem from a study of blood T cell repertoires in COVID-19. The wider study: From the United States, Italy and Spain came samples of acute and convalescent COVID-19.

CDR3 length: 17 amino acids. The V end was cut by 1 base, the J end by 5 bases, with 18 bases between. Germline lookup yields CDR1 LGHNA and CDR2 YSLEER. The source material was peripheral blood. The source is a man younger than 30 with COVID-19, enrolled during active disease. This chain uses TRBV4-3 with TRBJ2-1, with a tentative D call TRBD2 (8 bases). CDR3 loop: CASSQAGGGAGNNEQFF. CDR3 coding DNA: TGCGCCAGCAGCCAAGCGGGAGGGGGCGCGGGTAACAATGAGCAGTTCTTC.